This entry is about one T cell receptor (beta chain). These data belong to a study of blood T cell repertoires in COVID-19. The method was immunoSEQ multiplex PCR; TCRdb's version includes in-frame clones alone and lacks a portion of them. The sample yields some 66,000 clones, 91% seen once. The TCR sequence derives from a human donor in a cohort sampled during active COVID-19. The sample consisted of peripheral blood.

DNA of the CDR3: TGTGCCAGCAGTGACGGACATCCCGCCTACAATGAGCAGTTCTTC. Protein sequence: CASSDGHPAYNEQFF. This chain links TRBV6-4 with TRBJ2-1; D may be TRBD1 (5 bases). Trimming removed 2 bases from V and 2 bases from J, with 10 bases in between. CDR1 and CDR2 (germline): MRHNA, SNTAGT. This CDR3 contains 15 residues.